This T cell receptor beta chain was sequenced during a study of T cells in Graves' hyperthyroidism and ophthalmopathy. General observations from the study: Among thyroid clonotypes expanded above 0.001, most also appeared in blood.

The ends were cut back, 2 bases at V and 4 bases at J, with 20 bases in the middle. The CDR3 runs to 17 residues. CDR1 MNHEY and CDR2 SVGAGI come from the germline V gene. Amplification yielded TCR beta CDR3 regions, with RNA transcripts as the source. First-round RT-PCR with HTBI primers amplified the TCR CDR3 region. TCRdb reanalysed the multiplex PCR reads using MiXCR and keeps one entry per CDR3 protein. The sample gives more than 500,000 distinct CDR3 sequences, roughly a sixth of which show up once; about 29% is in the top ten. Note on this clonotype: The antigen is undetermined.

The cohort's ophthalmopathy patients, a group with duration under 3 months, had a Clinical Activity Score of at least 3 and a NOSPECS grade of at least 4. This TCR derives from a woman aged 25 to 45 with Graves' ophthalmopathy. Sequencing input: blood. The rearrangement links TRBV6-5 to TRBJ2-5; perhaps D is TRBD1 or TRBD2 (5 bases each). The CDR3 reads CASSYPAGMGVRETQYF. As DNA, the CDR3 is TGTGCCAGCAGTTACCCCGCAGGGATGGGGGTCCGAGAGACCCAGTACTTC.